What follows are 15 T cell receptor beta chains derived from one specimen sequenced in a study of T cells in Graves' hyperthyroidism and ophthalmopathy. RNA transcripts were the template for amplifying TCR beta CDR3 regions. During a first-round RT-PCR of the TCR CDR3, the HTBI primer set was used. Each CDR3 protein is one row after TCRdb ran MiXCR on the multiplex PCR reads. The profile covers 650,000 to 700,000 distinct CDR3 sequences, with approximately 15% appearing a single time and roughly 16% taken by the ten largest. The sequencing input was blood. The receptors shown here come from a man over 45 with Graves' hyperthyroidism.

This clonotype has ten or more counts. The chain couples TRBV10-3 to TRBJ2-5, with D perhaps given as TRBD1 or TRBD2 (6 bases each). V lost 3 bases and J lost 3, with 11 bases in between. The CDR3 extends over 14 amino acids. In germline, CDR1 is ENHRY, CDR2 SYGVKD. This chain's CDR3 is CAISEYGGEETQYF. The CDR3, as DNA: TGTGCCATCAGTGAATACGGGGGCGAAGAGACCCAGTACTTC.

This clonotype was recorded once. The chain couples TRBV12-5 to TRBJ1-4; no reliable D call. Germline V gene sequence: CDR1 LGHNT, CDR2 FRNRAP. The CDR3 is 16 residues long. Trimming removed 2 bases from V and 7 bases from J, with 17 bases in between. CDR3 DNA: TGTGCTAGTGGTTTGAAACCCCTCGGCAGCGGTGAAAAACTGTTTTTT. Amino acid sequence: CASGLKPLGSGEKLFF. Full variable domain (rest looked up from reference TRBV12-5 and TRBJ1-4): DARVTQTPRHKVTEMGQEVTMRCQPILGHNTVFWYRQTMMQGLELLAYFRNRAPLDDSGMPKDRFSAEMPDATLATLKIQPSEPRDSAVYFCASGLKPLGSGEKLFFGSGTQLSVL.

This clonotype occurred many times. The V call is TRBV11-2, the J call TRBJ2-3; TRBD2 matches at 7 bases. Trimming took 4 bases from V and 2 from J; bases not matched to a gene: 6. CDR1 is SGHAT and CDR2 is FQNNGV in the germline V gene. The CDR3 contains 15 residues. CDR3 nucleotides: TGTGCCAGCAGCTCGAGCGGGATAAACACAGATACGCAGTATTTT. Residues: CASSSSGINTDTQYF.

Points on this clonotype: At one of its ends the junction is not consistent with the germline gene, which may arise from a read error. V gene TRBV20-1 combines with J gene TRBJ1-5; D ambiguous. The CDR3 runs to 13 residues. Germline V lookup: CDR1 DFQATT, CDR2 SNEGSKA (reference sequence). CDR3 loop: CSARKMGNQPQHF. CDR3 in DNA: TGCAGTGCTCGCAAAATGGGCAACCAGCCCCAGCATTTT.

This clonotype was detected many times. This chain uses TRBV2 with TRBJ2-1; 12 positions match TRBD2. Germline trimming cut 7 bases from V and 1 base from J; bases unmatched to any gene: 2. The CDR3 runs to 15 residues. Germline CDR1 and CDR2: SNHLY and FYNNEI. This chain's CDR3 is CASIGLAGSYNEQFF. CDR3 DNA sequence: TGTGCCAGCATAGGACTAGCGGGATCCTACAATGAGCAGTTCTTC.

This clonotype was seen many times. The chain recombines TRBV11-2 with TRBJ2-7, with TRBD2 identical over 8 bases. Germline loops: CDR1 SGHAT, CDR2 FQNNGV. V lost 1 base and J lost 3; bases outside the gene matches: 5. There are 15 residues in the CDR3. CDR3 residues: CASSLGSGSVYEQYF. The CDR3 DNA is TGTGCCAGCAGCTTAGGGAGCGGGAGTGTCTACGAGCAGTACTTC.

This clonotype was detected ten times or more. The J gene is TRBJ2-5, the V gene TRBV4-1, with 10 bases fitting TRBD2. There are 17 residues in the CDR3. Losses at the gene ends were 0 bases for V and 5 bases for J; bases not matched to a gene: 9. Per the germline V gene, CDR1 is MGHRA and CDR2 is YSYEKL. The CDR3 DNA follows: TGCGCCAGCAGCCAAGATGTGCCTAGCGGGAGCGGGGAGACCCAGTACTTC. This encodes CASSQDVPSGSGETQYF.

This clonotype was observed many times. The chain couples TRBV7-2 to TRBJ1-2, with 10 positions matching TRBD1. This CDR3 spans 15 amino acids. J gave up 6 bases and V 5 bases, and 9 bases lay outside the gene matches. Germline assignment: CDR1 SGHTA and CDR2 FQGNSA. The DNA for the CDR3 is TGTGCCAGCAGCCCACGATCCGGGACAGGGGATGGCTACACCTTC. Protein product: CASSPRSGTGDGYTF.

This clonotype was observed a handful of times. The CDR3 reads CASSQVGSDQPQHF. The DNA of the CDR3 is TGTGCCAGCAGCCAAGTCGGGTCGGATCAGCCCCAGCATTTT. This rearrangement joins TRBV3-1 to TRBJ1-5; no clear D gene. Germline lookup yields CDR1 LGHDT and CDR2 YNNKEL (reference sequence). Trimming took off 1 base at V and 5 bases at J, with 9 bases between the two ends. This CDR3 comprises 14 residues.

This clonotype was seen more than once but under ten times. CDR3 residues: CASSSDGLAGVSTDTQYF. CDR3 bases: TGTGCCAGCAGTTCCGACGGACTAGCGGGAGTGAGCACAGATACGCAGTATTTT. This sequence joins TRBV6-5 and TRBJ2-3; 13 positions agree with TRBD2. From germline, CDR1 is MNHEY and CDR2 SVGAGI. Germline trimming cut 4 bases from V and 0 bases from J; bases unmatched to any gene: 7. This CDR3 contains 18 residues.

The table lists this clonotype with many counts. J is TRBJ2-2 and V is TRBV10-1; the match to TRBD2 covers 13 bases. This CDR3 is 19 amino acids long. V was pared by 3 bases and J by 0 bases, with 7 bases of the junction left unmatched. CDR1 WNHNN and CDR2 SYGVQD come from the germline V gene (reference sequence). The CDR3 coding sequence is TGCGCCAGCAGTGACCCAGGACTAGCGGGAGTTACGAACACCGGGGAGCTGTTTTTT. Its translation: CASSDPGLAGVTNTGELFF.

This chain uses TRBV10-3 with TRBJ2-3; D may be TRBD1 (5 bases). The CDR3 covers 13 residues. Per the germline V gene, CDR1 is ENHRY and CDR2 is SYGVKD. V lost 7 bases, J lost 2 bases, and 10 bases lay in between. CDR3 loop: CAIMDKNTDTQYF. The CDR3 DNA sequence: TGTGCCATCATGGACAAAAACACAGATACGCAGTATTTT.

The chain is built from TRBV28 and TRBJ1-1; D remains ambiguous. The V gene's germline CDR1 is MDHEN and CDR2 SYDVKM. CDR3 length equals 14 residues. V was clipped by 2 bases and J by 1 base, with 8 bases between them. CDR3 in DNA: TGTGCCAGCAGTTTAAGGGTCACGAACACTGAAGCTTTCTTT. Translated, it gives CASSLRVTNTEAFF.

This clonotype was detected ten times or more. J is TRBJ1-2 and V is TRBV5-1; D not certain. Trimming removed 2 bases at V and 4 bases at J, with 9 bases between. Germline CDR1 is SGHRS and CDR2 is YFSETQ. The CDR3 consists of 13 residues. The CDR3: CASSLGVTYGYTF. DNA of the CDR3: TGCGCCAGCAGCTTAGGAGTTACCTATGGCTACACCTTC.

This clonotype was observed at least ten times. The chain employs TRBV20-1 and TRBJ2-1, with D possibly being TRBD2 (6 bases). Germline CDR1 reads DFQATT; CDR2 reads SNEGSKA (reference sequence). The CDR3 totals 15 residues. The V gene lost 1 base and the J gene lost 9 bases, with 19 bases spanning the gap. CDR3 sequence (DNA): TGCAGTGCTAGAGTACTAGCTTCGGCCAGAGGTGAGCAGTTCTTC. Its protein is CSARVLASARGEQFF.